The next 18 T cell receptor beta chains were all read from a single sample in a study of radiation and T cells in renal cell carcinoma. Using immunoSEQ multiplex PCR, the repertoire was profiled, and TCRdb retains in-frame clones only, with some absent. The data show about 140,000 clones, approximately 86% seen once. The time point: blood 4 weeks post-SBRT, at nephrectomy. Treatment noted: 15 Gy SBRT to primary tumor, nephrectomy 4 weeks later. The sequencing here drew on blood, taken from a patient whose treatment included radiotherapy and nephrectomy. The source of these receptors is a woman aged 45-59 years with renal cell carcinoma.

The chain uses TRBV27 and TRBJ1-5; a possible D gene is TRBD1 (5 bases). The CDR3 sequence is 13 residues long. The V end was cut by 3 bases, the J end by 10 bases, with 13 bases between. In germline, CDR1 is MNHEY, CDR2 SMNVEV (reference sequence). The CDR3 here is CASSLGGGDPQHF. The DNA for the CDR3 is TGTGCCAGCAGTTTGGGTGGGGGGGATCCCCAGCATTTT.

This clone was seen only once. The rearrangement uses TRBV10-3 and TRBJ1-4, with D maybe TRBD1 (5 bases). Trimming shortened V by 0 bases and J by 7 bases, and 15 bases separated the two germline ends. Germline V gene sequence: CDR1 ENHRY, CDR2 SYGVKD. The CDR3 loop spans 16 amino acids. The CDR3 DNA is TGTGCCATCAGTGAGTCGACAGATGGCCGAGGTGAAAAACTGTTTTTT. As protein: CAISESTDGRGEKLFF.

The CDR3 region has the DNA TGTGCCAGCAGTCTGGACGGTTACAATGAAAAACTGTTTTTT. It translates to CASSLDGYNEKLFF. This chain joins TRBV7-9 and TRBJ1-4, with no clear D. The CDR3 has 14 amino acids. Germline CDR1 reads SEHNR; CDR2 reads FQNEAQ (reference sequence). Trimming shortened V by 6 bases and J by 5 bases, and 13 bases separated the two germline ends.

This clone was seen once. The J gene is TRBJ1-2, the V gene TRBV21-1. TRBV21-1 corresponds to a pseudogene. This CDR3 region has 15 residues. CDR3 residues: CASSTNGGGRYGYTF. In nucleotides, the CDR3 is TGTGCCAGCAGCACCAACGGCGGGGGCCGCTATGGCTACACCTTC.

The chain combines TRBV5-1 with TRBJ2-1, with TRBD2 identical over 7 bases. The ends lost 3 bases at V and 6 bases at J; junction bases unmatched: 12. The CDR3 runs to 16 residues. Looked up from germline, CDR1 is SGHRS and CDR2 is YFSETQ. CDR3 coding DNA: TGCGCCAGCAGCTGGCTGCCGCGGGGGACGGCCAATGAGCAGTTCTTC. Translation: CASSWLPRGTANEQFF.

The rearrangement links TRBV7-9 to TRBJ2-7, with TRBD1 identical over 8 bases. Per the germline V gene, CDR1 is SEHNR and CDR2 is FQNEAQ (reference sequence). This CDR3 has 15 residues. V was pared by 5 bases and J by 3 bases, with 9 bases of the junction left unmatched. The DNA of the CDR3 is TGTGCCAGCAGCAGCCGGGACAGGCCCTACTACGAGCAGTACTTC. Amino acids: CASSSRDRPYYEQYF.

V is TRBV7-6 and J is TRBJ2-3; no reliable D call. Germline lookup yields CDR1 SGHVS and CDR2 FNYEAQ. Trimming left V 2 bases short and J 2 bases short, with 14 bases between. The CDR3 is made up of 16 amino acids. Here the CDR3 reads CASSLNAPIYTDTQYF. The DNA for the CDR3 is TGTGCCAGCAGCTTAAATGCGCCCATCTACACAGATACGCAGTATTTT. The entire variable domain, with the rest obtained from reference TRBV7-6 and TRBJ2-3, is as follows: GAGVSQSPRYKVTKRGQDVALRCDPISGHVSLYWYRQALGQGPEFLTYFNYEAQQDKSGLPNDRFSAERPEGSISTLTIQRTEQRDSAMYRCASSLNAPIYTDTQYFGPGTRLTVL.

The chain links TRBV27 to TRBJ2-2, with a weak D call TRBD2 (6 bases). The CDR3 length is 15 residues. Trimming shortened V by 5 bases and J by 3 bases, and 13 bases separated the two germline ends. Germline loops: CDR1 MNHEY, CDR2 SMNVEV (reference sequence). The CDR3 here is CASSPGRSYTGELFF. The CDR3 DNA sequence: TGTGCCAGCAGTCCCGGGAGAAGCTACACCGGGGAGCTGTTTTTT.

The chain has TRBV6-5 and TRBJ2-5; D ambiguous. This CDR3 is 15 amino acids long. The V and J ends lost 0 bases and 1 base respectively, with 9 bases between them. Germline V gene data show CDR1 as MNHEY and CDR2 as SVGAGI. CDR3 DNA sequence: TGTGCCAGCAGTTACTCAAGCCCGGTCCAAGAGACCCAGTACTTC. Protein product: CASSYSSPVQETQYF.

This clone was seen a single time. The chain uses TRBV7-2 and TRBJ1-2; D unclear. Germline CDR1 is SGHTA and CDR2 is FQGNSA. V was clipped by 0 bases and J by 8 bases, with 10 bases between them. This CDR3 contains 13 residues. CDR3 sequence reads: CASSLAAGSGYTF. CDR3 coding DNA: TGTGCCAGCAGCTTAGCCGCGGGTTCGGGCTACACCTTC.

This chain uses TRBV11-2 with TRBJ2-5; TRBD1 might be the D (5 bases). V gave up 2 bases and J gave up 4 bases, with 5 bases separating them. Germline CDR1 SGHAT, CDR2 FQNNGV. CDR3 length: 12 residues. The DNA of the CDR3 is TGTGCCAGCAGCTTACAGGGAGAGACCCAGTACTTC. This gives the protein CASSLQGETQYF.

The CDR3 DNA reads as TGTGCCAGCAACCGGGGAGGGGCCAACGTCCTGACTTTC. Translation gives CASNRGGANVLTF. V gene TRBV7-2 combines with J gene TRBJ2-6; possibly TRBD2 for D (5 bases). The CDR3 totals 13 residues. CDR1 SGHTA and CDR2 FQGNSA come from the germline V gene. Trimming cost V 7 bases and J 4 bases, with 8 bases left between them. The full variable domain, its missing parts supplied by reference TRBV7-2 and TRBJ2-6, is GAGVSQSPSNKVTEKGKDVELRCDPISGHTALYWYRQSLGQGLEFLIYFQGNSAPDKSGLPSDRFSAERTGGSVSTLTIQRTQQEDSAVYLCASNRGGANVLTFGAGSRLTVL.

The chain has TRBV27 and TRBJ1-2, with D possibly TRBD1 on 6 matching bases. There are 13 residues in the CDR3. V lost 2 bases and J 7 bases, leaving 11 bases between the germline ends. Germline values: CDR1 MNHEY, CDR2 SMNVEV (reference sequence). CDR3 bases: TGTGCCAGCAGTTTAATAAAGGGGGGTGGCTACACCTTC. Translating it yields CASSLIKGGGYTF.

The J gene is TRBJ1-5, the V gene TRBV9, with D maybe TRBD1 (6 bases). The germline V and J ends were trimmed by 2 bases and 3 bases, with 15 bases remaining between them. The CDR3 has 16 amino acids. Germline-derived CDR1 and CDR2 are SGDLS and YYNGEE. The CDR3 loop is CASSVADSGFNQPQHF. CDR3 in DNA: TGTGCCAGCAGCGTCGCGGACAGCGGGTTCAATCAGCCCCAGCATTTT.

The V call is TRBV6-1, the J call TRBJ1-6, with 7 nucleotides matching TRBD1. Germline CDR1 and CDR2: MNHNS and SASEGT. The junction had 7 bases not matched to a gene; V was cut back by 6 bases and J by 5 bases. There are 15 residues in the CDR3. The CDR3 is CASRGGQENNSPLHF. The CDR3 region has the DNA TGTGCCAGCAGGGGCGGACAGGAGAATAATTCACCCCTCCACTTT.

The chain links TRBV5-1 to TRBJ2-5, with TRBD2 identical over 8 bases. The V and J ends lost 9 bases and 2 bases, in that order; junction bases with no gene match: 6. The germline V gene has CDR1 SGHRS and CDR2 YFSETQ. The CDR3 covers 13 residues. DNA for the CDR3: TGCGCCAAAGCGGGGGCAGGGCAAGAGACCCAGTACTTC. It yields the protein CAKAGAGQETQYF.

The chain combines TRBV19 with TRBJ1-1, with D maybe TRBD1 (5 bases). The germline gives CDR1 LNHDA, CDR2 SQIVND (reference sequence). Trimming pared 1 base from V and 2 bases from J, leaving 8 bases between. This CDR3 is built from 14 residues. Written as DNA, the CDR3 is TGTGCCAGTAGTATAGGGACACAAAACACTGAAGCTTTCTTT. Translated: CASSIGTQNTEAFF.

The chain joins TRBV6-6 to TRBJ1-2; the D is unclear. Trimming pared 4 bases from V and 5 bases from J, leaving 8 bases between. The CDR3 loop spans 12 amino acids. Germline V gives CDR1 MNHNY, CDR2 SVGAGI (reference sequence). The CDR3 sequence is CASSSGPYGYTF. The CDR3, as DNA: TGTGCCAGCAGTTCGGGTCCGTATGGCTACACCTTC.